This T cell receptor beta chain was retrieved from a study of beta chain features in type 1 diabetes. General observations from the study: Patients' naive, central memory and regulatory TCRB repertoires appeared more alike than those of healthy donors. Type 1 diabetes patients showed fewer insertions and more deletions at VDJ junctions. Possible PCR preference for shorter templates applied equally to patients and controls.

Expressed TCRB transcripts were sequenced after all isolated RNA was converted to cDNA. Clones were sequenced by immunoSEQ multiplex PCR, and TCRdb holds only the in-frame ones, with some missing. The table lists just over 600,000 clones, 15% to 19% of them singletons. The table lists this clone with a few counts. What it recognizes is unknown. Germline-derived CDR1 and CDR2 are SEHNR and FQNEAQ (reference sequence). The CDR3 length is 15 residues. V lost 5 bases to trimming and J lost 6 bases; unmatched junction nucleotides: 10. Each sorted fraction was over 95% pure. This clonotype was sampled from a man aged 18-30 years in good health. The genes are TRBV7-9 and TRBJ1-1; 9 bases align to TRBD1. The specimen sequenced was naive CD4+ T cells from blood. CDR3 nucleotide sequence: TGTGCCAGCAGCGCACAGGGGGCCTCGGGCGCTGAAGCTTTCTTT. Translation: CASSAQGASGAEAFF.